One sample yielded the 13 T cell receptor beta chains listed below, sequenced in a study of regulatory T cells in long-lasting Graves disease. Regarding time point: newly diagnosed GD, antithyroid drugs for less than 3 months. TCR sequences were obtained from RNA taken from PBMCs. Construction of TCR beta libraries relied on iRepertoire HTBI primers and on Arm-PCR targeting CDR3 regions. In TCRdb, the multiplex PCR reads were re-called with MiXCR into one record per CDR3 protein. The repertoire holds under 300,000 distinct CDR3 sequences, with approximately 16% as singletons. The specimen was peripheral blood mononuclear cells (PBMCs), collected at new diagnosis, from a patient treated with antithyroid drugs. The receptors were sampled from a female donor with Graves disease.

The genes are TRBV20-1 and TRBJ2-2; the match to TRBD2 covers 9 bases. The length of the CDR3 is 17 residues. Trimming cost V 5 bases and J 0 bases; bases outside gene matches: 10. Germline CDR1 reads DFQATT; CDR2 reads SNEGSKA (reference sequence). DNA for the CDR3: TGCAGTGCTCCGGGGTCTAGCGGGGATACGAACACCGGGGAGCTGTTTTTT. Protein sequence: CSAPGSSGDTNTGELFF.

The rearrangement links TRBV6-2 or TRBV6-3 to TRBJ2-3; 10 bases line up with TRBD2. The junction had 12 bases not matched to a gene; V was cut back by 4 bases and J by 5 bases. This CDR3 has 17 amino acids. Germline V gene lookup returns CDR1 MNHEY and CDR2 SVGEGT. The CDR3 here is CASSLAPLAGDRDTQYF. DNA of the CDR3: TGTGCCAGCAGTTTAGCCCCCCTAGCGGGAGATCGAGATACGCAGTATTTT.

This clonotype has a count of ten or more. The chain couples TRBV3-1 to TRBJ2-7; D could derive from TRBD1 or TRBD2 (6 bases each). Germline V lookup: CDR1 LGHDT, CDR2 YNNKEL (reference sequence). This CDR3 region has 16 residues. V lost 3 bases, J lost 7 bases, and 22 bases lay in between. The CDR3 sequence is CASSQGWRGYSGEQYF. The CDR3 DNA reads TGTGCCAGCAGCCAGGGCTGGAGGGGGTATTCGGGTGAGCAGTACTTC.

The chain employs TRBV2 and TRBJ1-1; unclear D gene. The ends were cut back, 9 bases at V and 2 bases at J, with 13 bases in the middle. Per the germline V gene, CDR1 is SNHLY and CDR2 is FYNNEI. The CDR3 is 13 residues long. CDR3 in amino acids: CASPQEINTEAFF. Written as DNA, the CDR3 is TGTGCCAGTCCCCAGGAGATTAACACTGAAGCTTTCTTT.

This clonotype came up many times. V usage is TRBV7-9 and J usage is TRBJ1-4; weak D call: TRBD1 (6 bases). This CDR3 has 16 residues. V was cut by 5 bases and J by 7 bases, with 20 bases left in between. Germline loops: CDR1 SEHNR, CDR2 FQNEAQ (reference sequence). The CDR3 region has the DNA TGTGCCAGCAGCGCTGGACAGCCGTCTCGATCTGAAAAACTGTTTTTT. This gives the protein CASSAGQPSRSEKLFF. Full variable domain (rest looked up from reference TRBV7-9 and TRBJ1-4): DTGVSQNPRHKITKRGQNVTFRCDPISEHNRLYWYRQTLGQGPEFLTYFQNEAQLEKSRLLSDRFSAERPKGSFSTLEIQRTEQGDSAMYLCASSAGQPSRSEKLFFGSGTQLSVL.

This clonotype was detected many times. The chain is built from TRBV24-1 and TRBJ2-3, with 7 bases aligning to TRBD1. The CDR3 is made up of 12 amino acids. With 0 bases clipped from V and 15 bases from J, the junction kept 5 bases outside the gene matches. CDR1 and CDR2 from the germline V gene are KGHDR and SFDVKD. The CDR3 sequence is CATSDLTGQVYF. CDR3 in DNA: TGTGCCACCAGTGATTTGACAGGACAGGTTTATTTT.

This clonotype was seen repeatedly, ten times or more. The chain is built from TRBV28 and TRBJ2-7; D is possibly TRBD2 (6 bases). The germline V gene has CDR1 MDHEN and CDR2 SYDVKM. Trimming removed 2 bases at V and 5 bases at J, with 13 bases between. CDR3 length: 14 amino acids. The CDR3 sequence: CASSLDGGLNEQYF. The DNA of the CDR3 is TGTGCCAGCAGTTTAGACGGAGGACTAAACGAGCAGTACTTC.

A remark on this clonotype: This sequence may be a read error, since a much larger clone differs from it by one base. Because the CDR3 is missing its conserved closing phenylalanine or tryptophan, this is likely a read error. The V gene is TRBV29-1, the J gene TRBJ2-5; D is unclear. V was trimmed by 5 bases and J by 4 bases, leaving 8 bases between them. CDR1 is SQVTM, CDR2 ANQGSEA, per germline. There are 11 residues in the CDR3. Written as DNA, the CDR3 is TGCAGCGTTCGGGCCAGAGAGACCCAGTACTCC. As protein: CSVRARETQYS.

Many counts were recorded for this clonotype. The gene calls are TRBV7-6 and TRBJ2-1; 9 bases align to TRBD2. The CDR3 runs 16 residues. Trimming removed 4 bases from V and 5 bases from J; junction bases left unmatched: 9. Germline loops: CDR1 SGHVS, CDR2 FNYEAQ. The CDR3 nucleotides are TGTGCCAGCAGCTCCATACTAGCGGGCGCCCACAATGAGCAGTTCTTC. This gives the protein CASSSILAGAHNEQFF.

This clonotype came up many times. V gene TRBV5-1 combines with J gene TRBJ2-7, with D perhaps matching TRBD1 (6 bases). With 1 base removed from V and 3 bases from J, the gap between germline ends came to 11 bases. The CDR3 consists of 14 residues. Germline V gene data show CDR1 as SGHRS and CDR2 as YFSETQ. CDR3 sequence: CASSLSGVDYEQYF. CDR3 sequence (DNA): TGCGCCAGCAGCTTGTCAGGGGTCGACTACGAGCAGTACTTC.

This clonotype came up many times. This chain connects TRBV10-3 to TRBJ2-1; TRBD1 or TRBD2 may be the D gene (6 bases each). Trimming cost V 3 bases and J 9 bases, with 21 bases left between them. The germline CDR1 and CDR2 sequences are ENHRY and SYGVKD. CDR3 size: 16 residues. The CDR3 protein is CAISESLWGAVCEQFF. The CDR3 bases are TGTGCCATCAGTGAATCCCTATGGGGGGCGGTGTGTGAGCAGTTCTTC.

This clonotype has ten or more counts. The V and J genes are TRBV10-1 and TRBJ2-3, with 8 bases matching TRBD2. The CDR3 covers 15 residues. The V segment lost 2 bases and the J segment 5 bases; nucleotides outside the gene matches: 6. Germline CDR1 and CDR2: WNHNN and SYGVQD (reference sequence). The CDR3 bases are TGCGCCAGCAGTGAGGGGGTGCTAGCGGGAGATACGCAGTATTTT. It encodes CASSEGVLAGDTQYF.

This clonotype was observed at least ten times. This chain uses TRBV19 with TRBJ2-1; D gene uncertain. V shed 1 base and J shed 7 bases, with 8 bases lying between them. Germline V CDR1 and CDR2: LNHDA, SQIVND (reference sequence). The CDR3 extends over 13 amino acids. The CDR3 sequence: CASSIGRLNEQFF. The CDR3 nucleotides are TGTGCCAGTAGTATAGGAAGACTTAATGAGCAGTTCTTC.